A selection of T cell receptor beta chains follows, all from one sample in a study of post-analysis software for immune sequencing data. TCRdb reprocessed the PCR reads with MiXCR, giving one entry per CDR3 protein. The repertoire holds some 240,000 distinct CDR3 sequences, 36% seen once, with 4% to 6% in the top ten. Sequenced sample: blood. These receptors all stem from a girl aged 5-17 years with multiple sclerosis. Each CDR3 is given with its conserved first and last residue. The D gene is left open where the match is weak. Clone sizes are given selectively: once, few, many, or a class where the clone is expanded.

d_gene | j_gene | abundance | v_gene | CDR3aa | CDR3nt
NA | TRBJ2-6 | few | TRBV5-1 | CASSDDTGVAGANVLTF | TGCGCCAGCAGCGACGATACGGGAGTCGCTGGGGCCAACGTCCTGACTTTC
NA | TRBJ1-1 | NA | TRBV2 | CASSGFAEAFF | TGTGCCAGCAGTGGGTTCGCTGAAGCTTTCTTT
TRBD2 | TRBJ2-1 | few | TRBV5-1 | CASSLGTSGGHYNEQFF | TGCGCCAGCAGCTTGGGTACTAGCGGGGGACACTACAATGAGCAGTTCTTC
NA | TRBJ2-7 | NA | TRBV12-3/TRBV12-4 | CASSIRLQYEQYF | TGTGCCAGCAGCATTCGATTGCAATACGAGCAGTACTTC
TRBD2 | TRBJ2-3 | many | TRBV6-6 | CASSYGLAGSRTDTQYF | TGTGCCAGCAGTTACGGATTAGCGGGGTCTCGCACAGATACGCAGTATTTT
TRBD1 | TRBJ1-6 | few | TRBV29-1 | CSVGQGGNSPPHF | TGCAGCGTTGGACAGGGAGGGAATTCACCCCCCCACTTT
TRBD2 | TRBJ2-1 | many | TRBV20-1 | CSARDDSGRGGYYNEQFF | TGCAGTGCTAGAGATGATAGCGGGAGGGGAGGCTACTACAATGAGCAGTTCTTC
NA | TRBJ1-2 | NA | TRBV29-1 | CSAPSPGDYGYTF | TGCAGCGCCCCCTCTCCGGGGGACTATGGCTACACCTTC
TRBD2 | TRBJ2-3 | many | TRBV20-1 | CSARDPGLAGGPGWTQYF | TGCAGTGCTAGAGATCCGGGACTAGCGGGGGGGCCCGGGTGGACGCAGTATTTT
TRBD2 | TRBJ2-1 | many | TRBV5-1 | CASSPVLAGGSDEQFF | TGCGCCAGCAGTCCCGTTTTAGCGGGGGGGTCGGATGAGCAGTTCTTC
NA | TRBJ2-1 | NA | TRBV6-1 | CASSEGQWSEQVF | TGTGCCAGCAGTGAGGGACAATGGAGTGAGCAGGTCTTC
TRBD2 | TRBJ2-7 | NA | TRBV18 | CASPLGPSGGRGLEKYNEQYF | TGTGCCAGCCCCCTGGGTCCTAGCGGAGGGCGAGGGCTCGAAAAGTACAATGAGCAGTACTTC
NA | TRBJ1-3 | NA | TRBV12-3/TRBV12-4 | CASSLKNGNTIYF | TGTGCCAGCAGTTTAAAGAACGGAAACACCATATATTTT
TRBD1 | TRBJ2-3 | many | TRBV20-1 | CSAQAGQGGTDTQYF | TGCAGTGCCCAAGCGGGACAGGGAGGGACAGATACGCAGTATTTT
NA | TRBJ1-1 | NA | TRBV3-1 | CASSQGGALLNTEAFF | TGTGCCAGCAGCCAAGGTGGGGCCCTTCTTAACACTGAAGCTTTCTTT
TRBD2 | TRBJ2-1 | NA | TRBV10-3 | CAISKGSGLAEYNEQFF | TGTGCCATCAGTAAGGGGTCGGGGCTAGCGGAATACAATGAGCAGTTCTTC
TRBD1 | TRBJ2-6 | NA | TRBV7-2 | CASSPQGGTGANVLTF | TGTGCCAGCAGCCCACAGGGGGGTACTGGGGCCAACGTCCTGACTTTC
NA | TRBJ2-1 | many | TRBV12-3/TRBV12-4 | CASRSRTLGRDQIYNEQFF | TGTGCCAGCAGGTCTCGAACCCTCGGCCGGGACCAAATTTACAATGAGCAGTTCTTC
TRBD1 | TRBJ2-1 | NA | TRBV6-6 | CASSYSRGQGHGEQFF | TGTGCCAGCAGTTACTCCAGGGGACAGGGACACGGCGAGCAGTTCTTC
TRBD2 | TRBJ2-5 | few | TRBV28 | CASSLRLRFWTSALETQYF | TGTGCCAGCAGTTTGCGGTTAAGATTTTGGACTAGCGCCTTGGAGACCCAGTACTTC
NA | TRBJ2-1 | many | TRBV20-1 | CSARGGSGPEQFF | TGCAGTGCTAGAGGGGGTTCGGGACCTGAGCAGTTCTTC
NA | TRBJ1-5 | many | TRBV6-1 | CASRGGDQPQHF | TGTGCCAGCAGGGGCGGGGATCAGCCCCAGCATTTT
NA | TRBJ1-2 | many | TRBV20-1 | CSARDQLNYGYTF | TGCAGTGCTAGAGATCAGCTTAACTATGGCTACACCTTC
TRBD1 | TRBJ2-5 | NA | TRBV7-2 | CAGSSRQGRETQYF | TGTGCCGGCAGCTCTAGACAGGGTCGGGAGACCCAGTACTTC
TRBD2 | TRBJ2-2 | few | TRBV20-1 | CSARQAAGGGELFF | TGCAGTGCGCGACAGGCCGCGGGGGGCGGGGAGCTGTTTTTT
NA | TRBJ2-3 | NA | TRBV6-5 | CASTDSNKYSQYF | TGTGCCAGCACAGACTCTAATAAGTATTCGCAGTATTTT
TRBD1 | TRBJ1-4 | few | TRBV20-1 | CSATSTQGALNNEKLFF | TGCAGTGCTACCAGTACACAGGGGGCGTTAAATAATGAAAAACTGTTTTTT
NA | TRBJ2-5 | many | TRBV3-1 | CASSQVGPADQETQYF | TGTGCCAGCAGCCAAGTTGGGCCAGCGGATCAAGAGACCCAGTACTTC
NA | TRBJ2-3 | NA | TRBV14 | CASSDLDTQYF | TGTGCCAGCAGCGACCTAGATACGCAGTATTTT
TRBD2 | TRBJ2-5 | NA | TRBV7-8 | CASSLSHGLAGETQYF | TGTGCCAGCAGCTTATCCCATGGACTAGCGGGAGAGACCCAGTACTTC
TRBD1 | TRBJ1-1 | many | TRBV7-6 | CASSTGGGAFF | TGTGCCAGCAGCACAGGGGGTGGAGCTTTCTTT
NA | TRBJ2-7 | NA | TRBV12-5 | CASGWAPGGNGSYEQYF | TGTGCTAGTGGTTGGGCCCCGGGCGGGAACGGCTCCTACGAGCAGTACTTC
NA | TRBJ1-6 | NA | TRBV20-1 | CSARGSSSVPRPNSPLHF | TGCAGTGCTAGAGGCAGCAGCTCAGTCCCTCGTCCCAATTCACCCCTCCACTTT
TRBD2 | TRBJ2-1 | NA | TRBV19 | CASSIGPSGSSYNEQFF | TGTGCCAGTAGTATAGGTCCTAGCGGTAGCTCCTACAATGAGCAGTTCTTC
NA | TRBJ2-3 | NA | TRBV20-1 | CSARRQRNTDTQYF | TGCAGTGCTAGGCGACAGCGAAACACAGATACGCAGTATTTT
NA | TRBJ2-7 | once | TRBV20-1 | CSAERRPSYEQYF | TGCAGTGCCGAGAGGCGCCCCTCCTACGAGCAGTACTTC
NA | TRBJ1-3 | NA | TRBV20-1 | CSGAGPTRQKTGNTIYF | TGCAGTGGAGCTGGACCCACCCGACAGAAAACTGGAAACACCATATATTTT
NA | TRBJ1-5 | few | TRBV6-1 | CASSSYRVLNPQPQHF | TGTGCCAGCAGTTCATACAGGGTACTCAATCCGCAGCCCCAGCATTTT
TRBD1 | TRBJ1-4 | NA | TRBV14 | CASSDDRGYNEKLFF | TGTGCCAGCAGCGACGACAGGGGATATAATGAAAAACTGTTTTTT
NA | TRBJ1-3 | NA | TRBV20-1 | CSAAGISGNTIYF | TGCAGCGCTGCAGGGATTTCTGGAAACACCATATATTTT
NA | TRBJ2-1 | many | TRBV7-3 | CASSLKAGLEQFF | TGTGCCAGCAGCTTAAAGGCCGGACTGGAGCAGTTCTTC
TRBD1 | TRBJ2-2 | NA | TRBV5-1 | CASSLGPGTGIWSAGELFF | TGCGCCAGCAGCTTGGGCCCCGGGACAGGGATCTGGAGCGCCGGGGAGCTGTTTTTT
NA | TRBJ2-5 | many | TRBV12-3/TRBV12-4 | CASSPFQETQYF | TGTGCCAGCAGCCCGTTTCAAGAGACCCAGTACTTC
NA | TRBJ1-5 | many | TRBV10-3 | CAISEPGGVQPQHF | TGTGCCATCAGTGAGCCCGGGGGTGTTCAGCCCCAGCATTTT
NA | TRBJ2-7 | NA | TRBV2 | CASRPPGLGYEQYF | TGTGCCAGCAGACCTCCGGGACTGGGGTACGAGCAGTACTTC
TRBD1 | TRBJ1-4 | NA | TRBV12-3/TRBV12-4 | CASSSGTGALNEKLFF | TGTGCCAGCAGCTCCGGGACAGGGGCCTTAAATGAAAAACTGTTTTTT
TRBD1 | TRBJ1-2 | few | TRBV3-1 | CASSPGRQGKGYTF | TGTGCCAGCAGCCCCGGAAGACAGGGAAAAGGCTACACCTTC
NA | TRBJ2-1 | NA | TRBV21-1 | CASSKGGLVIINEQFF | TGTGCCAGCAGCAAAGGGGGACTAGTAATTATCAATGAGCAGTTCTTC
NA | TRBJ2-7 | few | TRBV28 | CASSLGQIYEQYF | TGTGCCAGCAGTTTAGGGCAGATCTACGAGCAGTACTTC
NA | TRBJ2-3 | NA | TRBV7-2 | CASSLEPSLDTDTQYF | TGTGCCAGCAGCTTAGAGCCGAGTTTAGACACAGATACGCAGTATTTT
NA | TRBJ2-3 | many | TRBV12-3/TRBV12-4 | CASSPPGDTQYF | TGTGCCAGCAGTCCACCCGGGGATACGCAGTATTTT
NA | TRBJ2-3 | many | TRBV20-1 | CSAGEQGTWNTDTQYF | TGCAGTGCTGGAGAACAGGGGACTTGGAACACAGATACGCAGTATTTT
TRBD2 | TRBJ2-5 | NA | TRBV7-9 | CASSFVAGDGETQYF | TGTGCCAGCAGCTTCGTAGCGGGAGATGGCGAGACCCAGTACTTC
NA | TRBJ1-5 | NA | TRBV7-8 | CASSSDRWSNQPQHF | TGTGCCAGCAGCTCGGACAGATGGAGCAATCAGCCCCAGCATTTT
NA | TRBJ2-7 | NA | TRBV15 | CATSRDPSEGPVYEQYF | TGTGCCACCAGCAGAGATCCAAGCGAGGGACCAGTCTACGAGCAGTACTTC
NA | TRBJ2-6 | many | TRBV28 | CASSKQHGRSGANVLTF | TGTGCCAGCAGTAAACAGCATGGGAGATCTGGGGCCAACGTCCTGACTTTC
NA | TRBJ2-3 | many | TRBV10-3 | CAISESIRGPNNPDTQYF | TGTGCCATCAGTGAGTCGATCCGAGGCCCGAATAACCCAGATACGCAGTATTTT
TRBD2 | TRBJ2-5 | many | TRBV20-1 | CSAELLRGGPETQYF | TGCAGTGCTGAACTACTGCGGGGGGGCCCCGAGACCCAGTACTTC
NA | TRBJ2-5 | NA | TRBV2 | CASSTSAQYF | TGTGCCAGCAGTACGAGCGCCCAGTACTTC
NA | TRBJ1-6 | NA | TRBV6-5 | CASSYTFWERSPLHF | TGTGCCAGCAGTTATACGTTCTGGGAGCGATCACCCCTCCACTTT